Reported below is one TCR beta chain. Its antigen is not known. The entry originates in a study of early T cells in non-severe SARS-CoV-2 infection. As for the study in general: Unpaired chains resulted from sequencing bulk RNA of unsorted whole blood.

Individual cDNA molecules carried attached unique molecular identifiers. One entry per CDR3 protein results from TCRdb running MiXCR on the 5' RACE reads. The repertoire holds roughly 72,000 distinct CDR3 sequences, with 10% to 15% as singletons. Study results and limitations: Matching with VDJdb favored anti-spike CD8 responses (missing private and CD4 specificities).

This receptor was obtained from an adult who was a healthcare worker with PCR-confirmed SARS-CoV-2 infection or an uninfected control (not recorded which). The sample consisted of whole blood.

CDR3 amino acids: CASSSQPNTGELFF. In nucleotides, the CDR3 is TGTGCCAGCAGCTCCCAGCCCAACACCGGGGAGCTGTTTTTT. This sequence joins TRBV7-2 and TRBJ2-2; no clear D. This CDR3 is built from 14 residues. From germline, CDR1 is SGHTA and CDR2 FQGNSA. Deletions cut 4 bases from V and 2 bases from J, with 8 bases between.